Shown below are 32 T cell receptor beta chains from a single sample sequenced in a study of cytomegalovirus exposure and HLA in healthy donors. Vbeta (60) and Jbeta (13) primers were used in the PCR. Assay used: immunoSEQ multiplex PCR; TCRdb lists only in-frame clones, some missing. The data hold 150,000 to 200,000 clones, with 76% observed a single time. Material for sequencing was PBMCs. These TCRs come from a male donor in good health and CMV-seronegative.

This chain's CDR3 is CASSGRDRGSSGYTF. The CDR3 DNA reads as TGTGCCAGCAGCGGAAGGGACAGGGGTTCGAGTGGCTACACCTTC. The chain carries TRBV5-4 and TRBJ1-2, with 10 positions matching TRBD1. The V gene end was trimmed by 4 bases and the J gene end by 7 bases; junction bases not matched to a gene: 10. CDR1 and CDR2 from the germline V gene are SGHNT and YYREEE (reference sequence). The CDR3 totals 15 residues.

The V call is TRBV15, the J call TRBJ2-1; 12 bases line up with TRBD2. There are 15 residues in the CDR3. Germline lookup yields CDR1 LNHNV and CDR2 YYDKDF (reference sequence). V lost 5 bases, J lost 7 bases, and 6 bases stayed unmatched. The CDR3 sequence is CATSGATSGSNEQFF. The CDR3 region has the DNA TGTGCCACCAGCGGTGCGACTAGCGGGAGTAATGAGCAGTTCTTC.

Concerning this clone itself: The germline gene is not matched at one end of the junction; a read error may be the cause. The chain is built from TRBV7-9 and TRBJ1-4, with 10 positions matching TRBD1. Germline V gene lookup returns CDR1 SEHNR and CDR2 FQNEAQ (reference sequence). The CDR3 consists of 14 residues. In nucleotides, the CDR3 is TGTGCCAGCACCTTACCGGGACAGGGGGAAAAACTGTTTTTT. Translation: CASTLPGQGEKLFF.

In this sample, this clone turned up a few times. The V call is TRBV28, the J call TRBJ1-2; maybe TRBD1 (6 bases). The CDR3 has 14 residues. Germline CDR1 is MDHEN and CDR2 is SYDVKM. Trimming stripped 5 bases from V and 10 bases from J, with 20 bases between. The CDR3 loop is CASSPPTGRGLYTF. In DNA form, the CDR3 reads TGTGCCAGCAGTCCTCCGACAGGACGAGGGCTCTACACCTTC.

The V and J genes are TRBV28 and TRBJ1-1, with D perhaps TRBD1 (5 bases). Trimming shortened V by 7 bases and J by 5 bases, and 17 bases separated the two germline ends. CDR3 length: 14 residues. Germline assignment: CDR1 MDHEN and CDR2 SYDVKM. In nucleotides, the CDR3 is TGTGCCAGCACCCAGGGTGGGGCACGGACTGAAGCTTTCTTT. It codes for CASTQGGARTEAFF.

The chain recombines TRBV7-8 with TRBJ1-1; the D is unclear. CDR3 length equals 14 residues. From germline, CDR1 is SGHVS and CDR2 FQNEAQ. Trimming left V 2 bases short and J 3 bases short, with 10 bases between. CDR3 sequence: CASSLNSGYTEAFF. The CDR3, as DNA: TGTGCCAGCAGCTTAAACTCGGGGTACACTGAAGCTTTCTTT.

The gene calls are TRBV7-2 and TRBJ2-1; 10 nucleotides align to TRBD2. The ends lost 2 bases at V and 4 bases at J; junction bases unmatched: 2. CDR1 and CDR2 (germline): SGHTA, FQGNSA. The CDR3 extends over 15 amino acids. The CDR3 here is CASSLQAGGYNEQFF. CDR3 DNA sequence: TGTGCCAGCAGCTTACAAGCGGGGGGGTACAATGAGCAGTTCTTC. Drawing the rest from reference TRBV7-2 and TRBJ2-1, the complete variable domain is GAGVSQSPSNKVTEKGKDVELRCDPISGHTALYWYRQSLGQGLEFLIYFQGNSAPDKSGLPSDRFSAERTGGSVSTLTIQRTQQEDSAVYLCASSLQAGGYNEQFFGPGTRLTVL.

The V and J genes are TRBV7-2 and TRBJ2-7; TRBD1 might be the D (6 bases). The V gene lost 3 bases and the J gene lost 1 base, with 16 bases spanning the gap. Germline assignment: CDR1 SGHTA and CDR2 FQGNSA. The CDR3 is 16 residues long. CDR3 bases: TGTGCCAGCAGCTTTGGTTTCGGCAGGGGATCCTACGAGCAGTACTTC. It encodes CASSFGFGRGSYEQYF.

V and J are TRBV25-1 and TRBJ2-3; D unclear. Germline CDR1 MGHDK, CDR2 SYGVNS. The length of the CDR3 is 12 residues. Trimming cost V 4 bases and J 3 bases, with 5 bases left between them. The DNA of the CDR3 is TGTGCCAGCAGTGGGCAAACAGATACGCAGTATTTT. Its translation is CASSGQTDTQYF.

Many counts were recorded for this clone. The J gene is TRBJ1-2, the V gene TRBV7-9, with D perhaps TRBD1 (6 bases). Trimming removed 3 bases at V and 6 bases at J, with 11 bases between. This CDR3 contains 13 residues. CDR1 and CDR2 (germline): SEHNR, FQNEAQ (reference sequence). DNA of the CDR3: TGTGCCAGCAGCTTGGGGGCTGGCGATGGCTACACCTTC. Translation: CASSLGAGDGYTF.

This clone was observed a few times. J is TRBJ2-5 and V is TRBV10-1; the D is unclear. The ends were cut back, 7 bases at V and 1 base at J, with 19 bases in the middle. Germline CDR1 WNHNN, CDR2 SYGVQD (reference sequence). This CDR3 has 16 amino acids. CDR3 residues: CASTPLGPNPQETQYF. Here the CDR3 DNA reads TGCGCCAGCACCCCCCTCGGTCCAAACCCCCAAGAGACCCAGTACTTC.

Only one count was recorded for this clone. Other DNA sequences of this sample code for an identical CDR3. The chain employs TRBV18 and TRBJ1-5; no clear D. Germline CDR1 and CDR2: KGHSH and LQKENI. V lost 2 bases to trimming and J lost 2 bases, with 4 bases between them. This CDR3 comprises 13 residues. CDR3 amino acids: CASSPGGNQPQHF. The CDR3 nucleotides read TGTGCCAGCTCACCAGGAGGCAATCAGCCCCAGCATTTT. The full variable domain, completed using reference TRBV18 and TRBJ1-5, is NAGVMQNPRHLVRRRGQEARLRCSPMKGHSHVYWYRQLPEEGLKFMVYLQKENIIDESGMPKERFSAEFPKEGPSILRIQQVVRGDSAAYFCASSPGGNQPQHFGDGTRLSIL.

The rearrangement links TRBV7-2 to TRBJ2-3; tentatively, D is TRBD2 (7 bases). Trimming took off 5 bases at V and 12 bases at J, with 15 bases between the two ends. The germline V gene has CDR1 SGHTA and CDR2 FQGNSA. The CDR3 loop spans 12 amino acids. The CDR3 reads CASSRAGASQYF. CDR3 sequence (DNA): TGTGCCAGCAGCCGGGCGGGGGCCTCCCAGTATTTT.

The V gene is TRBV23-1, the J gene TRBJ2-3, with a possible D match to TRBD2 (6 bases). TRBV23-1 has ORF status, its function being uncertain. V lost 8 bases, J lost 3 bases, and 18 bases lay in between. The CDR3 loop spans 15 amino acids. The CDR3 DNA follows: TGCGCCAGCGCCGAGGGACTCCATATAACAGATACGCAGTATTTT. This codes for CASAEGLHITDTQYF.

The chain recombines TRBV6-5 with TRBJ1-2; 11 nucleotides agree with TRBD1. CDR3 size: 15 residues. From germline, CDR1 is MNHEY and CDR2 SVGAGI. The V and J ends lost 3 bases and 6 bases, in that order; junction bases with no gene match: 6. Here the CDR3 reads CASSYALGQGDGYTF. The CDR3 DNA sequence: TGTGCCAGCAGTTATGCCCTGGGACAGGGGGATGGCTACACCTTC.

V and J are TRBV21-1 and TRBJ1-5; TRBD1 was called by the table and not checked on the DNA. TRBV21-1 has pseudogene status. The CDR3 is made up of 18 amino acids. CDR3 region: CASSPAQGAMGWDQPQHF. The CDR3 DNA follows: TGTGCCAGCAGTCCTGCGCAGGGGGCGATGGGATGGGATCAGCCCCAGCATTTT.

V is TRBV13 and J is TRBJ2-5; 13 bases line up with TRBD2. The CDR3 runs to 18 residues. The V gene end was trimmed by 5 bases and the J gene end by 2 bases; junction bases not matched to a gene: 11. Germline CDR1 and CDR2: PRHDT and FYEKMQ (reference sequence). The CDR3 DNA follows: TGTGCCAGCAGCGACTCCGGGACTAGCGGGGCCTATCAAGAGACCCAGTACTTC. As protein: CASSDSGTSGAYQETQYF. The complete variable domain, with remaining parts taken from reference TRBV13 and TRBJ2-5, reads AAGVIQSPRHLIKEKRETATLKCYPIPRHDTVYWYQQGPGQDPQFLISFYEKMQSDKGSIPDRFSAQQFSDYHSELNMSSLELGDSALYFCASSDSGTSGAYQETQYFGPGTRLLVL.

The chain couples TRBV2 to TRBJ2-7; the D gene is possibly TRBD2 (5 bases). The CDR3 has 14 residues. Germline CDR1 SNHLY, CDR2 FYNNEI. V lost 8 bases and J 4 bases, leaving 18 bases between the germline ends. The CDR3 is CASHESGMSYEQYF. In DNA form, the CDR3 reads TGTGCCAGCCATGAGTCGGGAATGTCTTACGAGCAGTACTTC.

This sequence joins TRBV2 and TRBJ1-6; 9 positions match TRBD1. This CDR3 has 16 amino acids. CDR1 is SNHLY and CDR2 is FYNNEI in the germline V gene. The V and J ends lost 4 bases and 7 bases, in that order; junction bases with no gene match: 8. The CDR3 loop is CASSVAKGQGNSPLHF. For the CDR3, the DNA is TGTGCCAGCAGTGTGGCCAAGGGACAGGGAAATTCACCCCTCCACTTT.

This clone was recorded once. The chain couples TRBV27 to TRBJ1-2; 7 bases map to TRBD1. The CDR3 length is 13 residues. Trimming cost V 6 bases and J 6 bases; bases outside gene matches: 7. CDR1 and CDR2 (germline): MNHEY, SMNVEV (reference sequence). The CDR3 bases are TGTGCCAGCAGCCTACGGGGACAGCATGGCTACACCTTC. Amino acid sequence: CASSLRGQHGYTF.

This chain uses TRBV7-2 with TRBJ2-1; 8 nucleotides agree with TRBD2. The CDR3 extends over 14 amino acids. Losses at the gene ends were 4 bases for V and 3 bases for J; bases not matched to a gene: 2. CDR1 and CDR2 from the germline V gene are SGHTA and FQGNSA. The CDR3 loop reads CASSWSGSYNEQFF. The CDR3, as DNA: TGTGCCAGCAGCTGGAGCGGGAGCTACAATGAGCAGTTCTTC. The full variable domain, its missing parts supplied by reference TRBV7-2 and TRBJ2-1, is GAGVSQSPSNKVTEKGKDVELRCDPISGHTALYWYRQSLGQGLEFLIYFQGNSAPDKSGLPSDRFSAERTGGSVSTLTIQRTQQEDSAVYLCASSWSGSYNEQFFGPGTRLTVL.

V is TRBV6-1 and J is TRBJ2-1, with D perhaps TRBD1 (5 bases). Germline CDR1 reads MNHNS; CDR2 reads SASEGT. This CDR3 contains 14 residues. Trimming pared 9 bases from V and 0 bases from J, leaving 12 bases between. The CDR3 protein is CASKGWNSYNEQFF. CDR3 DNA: TGTGCCAGTAAGGGGTGGAACTCCTACAATGAGCAGTTCTTC.

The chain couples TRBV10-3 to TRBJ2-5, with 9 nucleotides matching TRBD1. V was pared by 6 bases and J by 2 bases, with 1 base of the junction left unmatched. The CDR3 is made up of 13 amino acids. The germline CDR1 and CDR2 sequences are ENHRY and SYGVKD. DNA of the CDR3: TGTGCCATCAGGGGACAGGGTCAAGAGACCCAGTACTTC. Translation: CAIRGQGQETQYF.

The DNA for the CDR3 is TGCGCCAGCAGTTTAGCGGGGGGTACCTACGAGCAGTACTTC. Translating it yields CASSLAGGTYEQYF. This chain joins TRBV5-1 and TRBJ2-7; 10 nucleotides match TRBD2. There are 14 residues in the CDR3. Germline V gene lookup returns CDR1 SGHRS and CDR2 YFSETQ. Germline trimming cut 5 bases from V and 2 bases from J; bases unmatched to any gene: 4.

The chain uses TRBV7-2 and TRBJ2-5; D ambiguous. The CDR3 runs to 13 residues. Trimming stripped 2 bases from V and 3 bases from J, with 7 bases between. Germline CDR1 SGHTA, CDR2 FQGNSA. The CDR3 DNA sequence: TGTGCCAGCAGCTTAAGAAGAGAAGAGACCCAGTACTTC. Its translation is CASSLRREETQYF.

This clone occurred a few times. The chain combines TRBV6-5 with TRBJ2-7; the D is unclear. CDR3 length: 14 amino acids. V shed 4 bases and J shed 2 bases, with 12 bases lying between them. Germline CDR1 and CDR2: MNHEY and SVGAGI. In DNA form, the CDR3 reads TGTGCCAGCAGTTTCCAGACACCAGCCTACGAGCAGTACTTC. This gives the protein CASSFQTPAYEQYF.

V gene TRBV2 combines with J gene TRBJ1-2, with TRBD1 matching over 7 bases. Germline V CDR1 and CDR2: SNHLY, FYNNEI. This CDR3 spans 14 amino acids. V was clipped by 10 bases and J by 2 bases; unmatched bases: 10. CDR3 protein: CAIGGETGNYGYTF. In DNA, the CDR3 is TGTGCCATAGGGGGAGAGACAGGGAACTATGGCTACACCTTC.

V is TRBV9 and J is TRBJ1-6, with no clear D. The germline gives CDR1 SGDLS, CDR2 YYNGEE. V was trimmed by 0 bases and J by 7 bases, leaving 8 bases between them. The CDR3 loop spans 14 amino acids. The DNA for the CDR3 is TGTGCCAGCAGCGTAGAAGGCGGGAATTCACCCCTCCACTTT. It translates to CASSVEGGNSPLHF.

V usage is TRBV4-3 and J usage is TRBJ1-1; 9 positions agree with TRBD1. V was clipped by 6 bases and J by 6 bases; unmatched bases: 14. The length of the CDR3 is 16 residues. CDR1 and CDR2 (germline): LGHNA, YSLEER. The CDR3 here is CASSTGTGNTFAEAFF. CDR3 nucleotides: TGCGCCAGCAGTACCGGGACAGGGAATACCTTCGCTGAAGCTTTCTTT.

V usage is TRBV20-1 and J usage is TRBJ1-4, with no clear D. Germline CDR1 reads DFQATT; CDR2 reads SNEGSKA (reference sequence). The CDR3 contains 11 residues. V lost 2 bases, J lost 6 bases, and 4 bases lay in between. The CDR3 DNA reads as TGCAGTGCTAGAAGAGATGAAAAACTGTTTTTT. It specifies CSARRDEKLFF.

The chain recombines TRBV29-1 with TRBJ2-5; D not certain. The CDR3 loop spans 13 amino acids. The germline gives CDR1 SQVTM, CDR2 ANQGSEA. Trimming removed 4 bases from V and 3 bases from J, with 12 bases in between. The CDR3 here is CSVVPDNEETQYF. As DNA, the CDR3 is TGCAGCGTTGTACCCGACAACGAAGAGACCCAGTACTTC.

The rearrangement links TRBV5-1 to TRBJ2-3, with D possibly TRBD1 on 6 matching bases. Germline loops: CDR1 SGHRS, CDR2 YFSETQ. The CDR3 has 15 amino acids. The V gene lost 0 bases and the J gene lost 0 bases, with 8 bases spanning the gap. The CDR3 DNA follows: TGCGCCAGCAGCTTGGAGGGACAAAGCACAGATACGCAGTATTTT. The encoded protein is CASSLEGQSTDTQYF.